The rows below give T cell receptor beta chains drawn from one sample of a study of T-cell reconstitution after alpha-beta-depleted transplantation in children. TCRdb re-derived calls from the PCR reads in MiXCR, one entry per CDR3 protein. Of about 290,000 distinct CDR3 sequences listed, roughly 7.8% are singletons. The sample here was peripheral blood, taken 360 days after TCRalphabeta/CD19-depleted stem cell transplant. The receptor source for this set is a female patient between 2 and 15 years old who had a stem cell transplant for Fanconi anemia, so the T cells may come from the graft donor. Both conserved end residues are part of each CDR3. Fields, in order: CDR3 length, clone size, J gene, V gene, CDR3 protein. Some rows mark clone size as missing; the rest say once, few, many or name a class of expanded clone.

cdr3_length: 18
clone_size: few
j_call: TRBJ2-3
v_call: TRBV7-6
cdr3_aa: CASSLEPLRATSTDTQYF

cdr3_length: 17
clone_size: NA
j_call: TRBJ2-5
v_call: TRBV4-3
cdr3_aa: CASSQDPAGSNQETQYF

cdr3_length: 15
clone_size: many
j_call: TRBJ2-7
v_call: TRBV29-1
cdr3_aa: CSVVGARTGGYEQYF

cdr3_length: 11
clone_size: many
j_call: TRBJ2-7
v_call: TRBV5-1
cdr3_aa: CASSNGYEQYF

cdr3_length: 16
clone_size: many
j_call: TRBJ2-7
v_call: TRBV4-1
cdr3_aa: CASSQDLGGDGYEQYF

cdr3_length: 15
clone_size: many
j_call: TRBJ1-4
v_call: TRBV28
cdr3_aa: CASSFGGAGNEKLFF

cdr3_length: 16
clone_size: few
j_call: TRBJ1-3
v_call: TRBV6-5
cdr3_aa: CASWAGAPDLGNTIYF

cdr3_length: 16
clone_size: NA
j_call: TRBJ2-3
v_call: TRBV5-6
cdr3_aa: CASGPGLFVATDTQYF

cdr3_length: 13
clone_size: few
j_call: TRBJ2-5
v_call: TRBV11-2
cdr3_aa: CASSLGLMETQYF

cdr3_length: 16
clone_size: many
j_call: TRBJ2-1
v_call: TRBV7-8
cdr3_aa: CASSLQRANSYNEQFF

cdr3_length: 18
clone_size: many
j_call: TRBJ2-3
v_call: TRBV3-1
cdr3_aa: CASSHLPGTVSSTDTQYF

cdr3_length: 15
clone_size: many
j_call: TRBJ1-1
v_call: TRBV4-2
cdr3_aa: CASSQGRVSNTEAFF

cdr3_length: 15
clone_size: many
j_call: TRBJ1-1
v_call: TRBV12-3/TRBV12-4
cdr3_aa: CASSPREAGNTEAFF

cdr3_length: 14
clone_size: NA
j_call: TRBJ2-2
v_call: TRBV7-3
cdr3_aa: CASSSQRGAGELFF

cdr3_length: 16
clone_size: few
j_call: TRBJ2-3
v_call: TRBV3-1
cdr3_aa: CASSLELAMGTDTQYF

cdr3_length: 16
clone_size: few
j_call: TRBJ2-6
v_call: TRBV7-9
cdr3_aa: CASSQIDLGGANVLTF

cdr3_length: 15
clone_size: many
j_call: TRBJ1-6
v_call: TRBV12-3/TRBV12-4
cdr3_aa: CASSPNRMDNSPLHF

cdr3_length: 12
clone_size: many
j_call: TRBJ2-5
v_call: TRBV5-1
cdr3_aa: CASSLSVETQYF

cdr3_length: 16
clone_size: many
j_call: TRBJ2-5
v_call: TRBV6-5
cdr3_aa: CASSYSRIGGVETQYF

cdr3_length: 14
clone_size: many
j_call: TRBJ2-1
v_call: TRBV12-3/TRBV12-4
cdr3_aa: CASSPDRVYNEQFF

cdr3_length: 19
clone_size: NA
j_call: TRBJ2-2
v_call: TRBV6-2/TRBV6-3
cdr3_aa: CASSYRLRLRWTNTGELFF

cdr3_length: 14
clone_size: many
j_call: TRBJ2-7
v_call: TRBV18
cdr3_aa: CASSRGTPIIRQYF

cdr3_length: 17
clone_size: many
j_call: TRBJ2-1
v_call: TRBV6-2/TRBV6-3
cdr3_aa: CASSYGFGTGTYNEQFF

cdr3_length: 13
clone_size: many
j_call: TRBJ2-3
v_call: TRBV19
cdr3_aa: CASRTGASDTQYF

cdr3_length: 16
clone_size: many
j_call: TRBJ1-6
v_call: TRBV12-3/TRBV12-4
cdr3_aa: CASTLGTGLRNSPLHF

cdr3_length: 13
clone_size: NA
j_call: TRBJ2-1
v_call: TRBV19
cdr3_aa: CASSPNFYNEQFF